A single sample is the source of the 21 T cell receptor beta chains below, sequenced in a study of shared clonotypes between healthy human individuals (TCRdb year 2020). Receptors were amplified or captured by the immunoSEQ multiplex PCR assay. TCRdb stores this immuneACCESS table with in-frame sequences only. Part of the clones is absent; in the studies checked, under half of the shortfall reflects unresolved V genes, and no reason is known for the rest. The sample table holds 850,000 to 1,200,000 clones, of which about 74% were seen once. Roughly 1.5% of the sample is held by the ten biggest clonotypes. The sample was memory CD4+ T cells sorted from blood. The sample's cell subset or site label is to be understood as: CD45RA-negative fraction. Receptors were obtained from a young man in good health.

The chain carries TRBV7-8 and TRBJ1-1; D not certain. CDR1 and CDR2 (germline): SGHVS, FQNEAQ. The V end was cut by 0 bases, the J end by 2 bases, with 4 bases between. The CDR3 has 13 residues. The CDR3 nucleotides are TGTGCCAGCAGCTTAGCTCGAAACACTGAAGCTTTCTTT. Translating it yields CASSLARNTEAFF.

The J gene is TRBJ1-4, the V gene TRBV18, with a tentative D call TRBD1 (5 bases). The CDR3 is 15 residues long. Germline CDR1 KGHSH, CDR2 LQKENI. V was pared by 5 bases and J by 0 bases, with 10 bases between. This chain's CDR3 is CASSERQTTNEKLFF. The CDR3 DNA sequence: TGTGCCAGCTCAGAGAGACAGACAACTAATGAAAAACTGTTTTTT.

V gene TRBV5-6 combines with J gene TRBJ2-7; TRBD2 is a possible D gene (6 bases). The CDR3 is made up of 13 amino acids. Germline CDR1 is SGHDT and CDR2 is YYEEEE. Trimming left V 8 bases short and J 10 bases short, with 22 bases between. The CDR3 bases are TGTGCCAGTAGTGGGTCTAATCTAGCGAGCCAGTACTTC. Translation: CASSGSNLASQYF.

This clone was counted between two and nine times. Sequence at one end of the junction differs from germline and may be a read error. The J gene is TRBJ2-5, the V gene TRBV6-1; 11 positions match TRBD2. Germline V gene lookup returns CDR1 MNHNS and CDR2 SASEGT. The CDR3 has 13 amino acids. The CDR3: CASSEAVAGGVNF. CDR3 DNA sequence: TGTGCCAGCAGTGAAGCTGTAGCGGGAGGGGTGAACTTC.

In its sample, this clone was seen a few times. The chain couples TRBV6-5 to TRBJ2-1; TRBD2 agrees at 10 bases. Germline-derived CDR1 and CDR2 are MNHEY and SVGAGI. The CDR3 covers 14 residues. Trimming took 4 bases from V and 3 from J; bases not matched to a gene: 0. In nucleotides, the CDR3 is TGTGCCAGCAGTTGGACTAGCGGCTACAATGAGCAGTTCTTC. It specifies CASSWTSGYNEQFF.

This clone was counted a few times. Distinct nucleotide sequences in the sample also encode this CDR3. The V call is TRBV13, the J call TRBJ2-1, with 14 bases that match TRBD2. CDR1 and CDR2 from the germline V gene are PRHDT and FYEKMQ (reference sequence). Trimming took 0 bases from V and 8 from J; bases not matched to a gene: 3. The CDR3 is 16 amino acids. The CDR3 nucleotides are TGTGCCAGCAGCTTAGGCCGACTAGCGGGAGGGCATGAGCAGTTCTTC. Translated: CASSLGRLAGGHEQFF.

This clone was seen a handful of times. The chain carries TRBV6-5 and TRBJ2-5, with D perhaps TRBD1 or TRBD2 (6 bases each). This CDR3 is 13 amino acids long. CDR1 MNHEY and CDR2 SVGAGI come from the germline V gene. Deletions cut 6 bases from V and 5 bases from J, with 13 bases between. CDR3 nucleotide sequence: TGTGCCAGCAGAGGAGGGGGTCGCGAGACCCAGTACTTC. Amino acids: CASRGGGRETQYF.

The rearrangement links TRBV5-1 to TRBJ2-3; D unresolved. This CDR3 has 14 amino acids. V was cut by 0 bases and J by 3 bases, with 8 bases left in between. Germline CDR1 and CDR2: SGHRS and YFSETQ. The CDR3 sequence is CASSLADGTDTQYF. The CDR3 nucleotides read TGCGCCAGCAGCTTGGCCGACGGTACAGATACGCAGTATTTT. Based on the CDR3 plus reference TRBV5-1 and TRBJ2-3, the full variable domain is KAGVTQTPRYLIKTRGQQVTLSCSPISGHRSVSWYQQTPGQGLQFLFEYFSETQRNKGNFPGRFSGRQFSNSRSEMNVSTLELGDSALYLCASSLADGTDTQYFGPGTRLTVL.

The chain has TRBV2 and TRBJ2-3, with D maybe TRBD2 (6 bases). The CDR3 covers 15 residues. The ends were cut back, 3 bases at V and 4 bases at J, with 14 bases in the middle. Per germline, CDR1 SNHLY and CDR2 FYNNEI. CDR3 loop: CASSERGLHADTQYF. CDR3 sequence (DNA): TGTGCCAGCAGTGAGCGGGGCCTGCACGCAGATACGCAGTATTTT.

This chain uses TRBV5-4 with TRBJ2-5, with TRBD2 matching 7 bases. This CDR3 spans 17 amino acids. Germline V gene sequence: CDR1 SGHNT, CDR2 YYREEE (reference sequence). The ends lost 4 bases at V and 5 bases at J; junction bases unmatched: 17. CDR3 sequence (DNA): TGTGCCAGCAGCAAGGGAGGGCTCTCTCGGACGGGGGAGACCCAGTACTTC. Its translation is CASSKGGLSRTGETQYF.

DNA for the CDR3: TGTGCCAGCAGCCCCGGGAGTGGAGGCAACGAGCAGTACTTC. Its protein is CASSPGSGGNEQYF. The chain has TRBV7-2 and TRBJ2-7; the D gene is possibly TRBD2 (6 bases). V lost 5 bases and J lost 5, with 16 bases in between. The germline V gene encodes CDR1 SGHTA and CDR2 FQGNSA. The CDR3 has 14 residues.

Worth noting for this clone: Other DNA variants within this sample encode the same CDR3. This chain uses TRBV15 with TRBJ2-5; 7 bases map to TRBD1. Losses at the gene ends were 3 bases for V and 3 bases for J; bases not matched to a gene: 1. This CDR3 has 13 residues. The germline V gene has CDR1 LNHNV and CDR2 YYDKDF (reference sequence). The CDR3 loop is CATSRDRKETQYF. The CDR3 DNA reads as TGTGCCACCAGCAGGGACAGGAAAGAGACCCAGTACTTC.

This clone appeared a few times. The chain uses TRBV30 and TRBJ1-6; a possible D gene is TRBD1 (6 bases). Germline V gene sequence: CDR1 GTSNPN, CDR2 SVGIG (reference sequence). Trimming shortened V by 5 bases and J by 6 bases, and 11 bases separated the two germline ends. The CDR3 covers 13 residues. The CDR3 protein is CAWDQGGNSPLHF. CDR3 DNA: TGTGCCTGGGACCAAGGGGGTAATTCACCCCTCCACTTT.

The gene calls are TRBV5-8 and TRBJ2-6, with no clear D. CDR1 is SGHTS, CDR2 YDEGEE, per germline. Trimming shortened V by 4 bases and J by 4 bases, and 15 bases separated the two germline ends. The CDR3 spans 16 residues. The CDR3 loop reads CASSTSRSPGANVLTF. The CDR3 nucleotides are TGTGCCAGCAGCACGTCTCGTAGCCCCGGGGCCAACGTCCTGACTTTC.

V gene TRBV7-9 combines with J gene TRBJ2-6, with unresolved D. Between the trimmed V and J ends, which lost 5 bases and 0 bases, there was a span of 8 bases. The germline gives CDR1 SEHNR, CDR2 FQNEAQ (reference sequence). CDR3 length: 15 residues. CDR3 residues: CASSHSSSGANVLTF. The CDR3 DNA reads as TGTGCCAGCAGCCACAGTAGCTCTGGGGCCAACGTCCTGACTTTC. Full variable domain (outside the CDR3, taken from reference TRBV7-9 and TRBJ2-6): DTGVSQNPRHKITKRGQNVTFRCDPISEHNRLYWYRQTLGQGPEFLTYFQNEAQLEKSRLLSDRFSAERPKGSFSTLEIQRTEQGDSAMYLCASSHSSSGANVLTFGAGSRLTVL.

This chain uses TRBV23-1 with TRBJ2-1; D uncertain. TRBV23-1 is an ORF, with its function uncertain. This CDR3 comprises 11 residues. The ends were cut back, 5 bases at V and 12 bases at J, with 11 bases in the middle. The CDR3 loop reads CASSGVRGQFF. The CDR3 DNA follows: TGCGCCAGCAGTGGAGTGCGAGGGCAGTTCTTC.

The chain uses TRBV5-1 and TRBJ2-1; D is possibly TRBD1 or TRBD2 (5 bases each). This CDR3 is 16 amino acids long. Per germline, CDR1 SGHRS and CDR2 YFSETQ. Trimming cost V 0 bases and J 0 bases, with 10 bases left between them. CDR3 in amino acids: CASSLARGRSYNEQFF. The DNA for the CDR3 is TGCGCCAGCAGCTTGGCAAGGGGACGCTCCTACAATGAGCAGTTCTTC.

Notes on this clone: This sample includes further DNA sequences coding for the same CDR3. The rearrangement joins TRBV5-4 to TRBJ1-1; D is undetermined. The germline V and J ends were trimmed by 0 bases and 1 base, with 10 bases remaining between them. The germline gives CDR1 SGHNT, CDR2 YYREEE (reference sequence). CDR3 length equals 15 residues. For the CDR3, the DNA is TGTGCCAGCAGCTTGGAAGGCGGCAGGAACACTGAAGCTTTCTTT. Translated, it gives CASSLEGGRNTEAFF.

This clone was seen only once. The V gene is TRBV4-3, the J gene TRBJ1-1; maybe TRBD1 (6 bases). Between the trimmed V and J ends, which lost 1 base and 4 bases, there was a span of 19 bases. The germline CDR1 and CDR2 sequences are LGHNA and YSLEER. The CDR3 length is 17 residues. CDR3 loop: CASSQGLSEGVGTEAFF. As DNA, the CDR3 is TGCGCCAGCAGCCAAGGTCTATCTGAGGGGGTCGGCACTGAAGCTTTCTTT.

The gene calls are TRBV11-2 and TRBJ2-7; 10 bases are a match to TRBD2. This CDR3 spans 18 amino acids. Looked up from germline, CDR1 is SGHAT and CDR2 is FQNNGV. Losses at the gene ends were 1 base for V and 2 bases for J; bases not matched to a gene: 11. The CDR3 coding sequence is TGTGCCAGCAGCTTAGGGGACCTCGGACTAGCGGTCACCTACGAGCAGTACTTC. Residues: CASSLGDLGLAVTYEQYF.

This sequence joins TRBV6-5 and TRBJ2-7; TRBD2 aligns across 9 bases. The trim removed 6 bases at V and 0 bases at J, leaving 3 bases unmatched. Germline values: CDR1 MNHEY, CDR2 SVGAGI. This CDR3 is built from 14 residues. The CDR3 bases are TGTGCCAGCAGAAGACTAGCGGACTCCTACGAGCAGTACTTC. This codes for CASRRLADSYEQYF.